The T cell receptor (beta chain) described here comes from a study of a mutant IDH1 vaccine in newly diagnosed glioma. The overall study: Most patients had received both radiotherapy and temozolomide, the prior options being radiotherapy, temozolomide, or both.

The CDR3 is 14 residues long. The germline V gene has CDR1 SEHNR and CDR2 FQNEAQ (reference sequence). The V gene lost 2 bases and the J gene lost 5 bases, with 9 bases spanning the gap. Profiled with immunoSEQ multiplex PCR; TCRdb holds only in-frame clones, not every one. The data contain tens of thousands of clones, roughly 80% of them seen just once; the ten biggest clones take up roughly 5%. Regarding this clone: Antigen: not known.

Specified time point: week 35, safety follow-up. Alongside topical imiquimod, each dose of vaccine comprised 300 ug of mutant IDH1 20-mer peptide. Each astrocytoma in the donors was new, WHO grade 3 or 4, IDH1-mutant and ATRX-lost. The sample was PBMCs, taken from a glioma patient whose treatment included an IDH1 peptide vaccine. The V call is TRBV7-9, the J call TRBJ2-2, with D unclear. The TCR originated in a woman aged 45-60 years with glioma. In DNA form, the CDR3 reads TGTGCCAGCAGCTTAAACACAAGGACCGGGGAGCTGTTTTTT. Its translation: CASSLNTRTGELFF.